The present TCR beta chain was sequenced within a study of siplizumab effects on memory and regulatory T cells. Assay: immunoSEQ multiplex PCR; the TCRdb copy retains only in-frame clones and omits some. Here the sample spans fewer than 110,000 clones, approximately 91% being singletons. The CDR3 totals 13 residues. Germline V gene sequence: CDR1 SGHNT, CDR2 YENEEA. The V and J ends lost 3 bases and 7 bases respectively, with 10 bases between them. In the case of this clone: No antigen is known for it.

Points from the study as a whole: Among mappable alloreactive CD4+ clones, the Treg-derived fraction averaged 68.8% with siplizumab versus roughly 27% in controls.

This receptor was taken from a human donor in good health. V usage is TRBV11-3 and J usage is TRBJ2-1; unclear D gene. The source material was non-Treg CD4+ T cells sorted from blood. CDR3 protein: CASSLVSTNEQFF. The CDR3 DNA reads TGTGCCAGCAGCTTGGTGTCTACAAATGAGCAGTTCTTC.